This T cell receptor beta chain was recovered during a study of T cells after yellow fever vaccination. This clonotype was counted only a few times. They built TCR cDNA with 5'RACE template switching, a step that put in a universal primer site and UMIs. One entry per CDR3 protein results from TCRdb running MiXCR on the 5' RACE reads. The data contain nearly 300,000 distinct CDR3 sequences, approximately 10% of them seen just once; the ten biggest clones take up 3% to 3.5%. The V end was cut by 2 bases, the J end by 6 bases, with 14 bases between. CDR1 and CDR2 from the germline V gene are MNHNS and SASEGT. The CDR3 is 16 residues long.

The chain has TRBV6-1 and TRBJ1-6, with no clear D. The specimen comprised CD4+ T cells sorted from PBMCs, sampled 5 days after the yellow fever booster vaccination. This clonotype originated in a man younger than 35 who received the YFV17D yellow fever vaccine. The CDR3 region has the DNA TGTGCCAGCAGTGAACTTCCGGCAGCGGGTAATTCACCCCTCCACTTT. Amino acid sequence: CASSELPAAGNSPLHF.